These 10 T cell receptor beta chains share one sample of origin, sequenced in a study of T-cell memory formation after mild COVID-19. One entry per CDR3 protein results from TCRdb running MiXCR on the 5' RACE reads. The repertoire includes around 130,000 distinct CDR3 sequences, around 6.3% of them detected once, and about 2.2% sits in the top ten. The material sequenced was PBMCs or a T cell subset sorted from them (not recorded which). The source is an adult woman who had mild COVID-19 (a few samples of this study predate the infection). Cell type and time point are not known.

This clonotype was detected many times. CDR3 sequence reads: CASSPPRFQTQKETQYF. The CDR3 bases are TGTGCCAGCAGCCCCCCCAGGTTCCAGACCCAAAAAGAGACCCAGTACTTC. This chain links TRBV7-2 with TRBJ2-5; no clear D. Germline V gene lookup returns CDR1 SGHTA and CDR2 FQGNSA. The CDR3 has 17 amino acids. Trimming pared 5 bases from V and 3 bases from J, leaving 22 bases between.

This clonotype was recorded a few times. J is TRBJ2-5 and V is TRBV6-5; TRBD1 matches 8 bases. This CDR3 has 15 residues. V gave up 6 bases and J gave up 0 bases; unmatched junction bases: 6. Germline V CDR1 and CDR2: MNHEY, SVGAGI. The CDR3 DNA reads TGTGCCAGCAGACCTTGGACAGGGAACCAAGAGACCCAGTACTTC. The encoded protein is CASRPWTGNQETQYF.

The chain combines TRBV7-9 with TRBJ1-2; perhaps TRBD1 as D (5 bases). The germline V and J ends were trimmed by 0 bases and 6 bases, with 14 bases remaining between them. CDR1 SEHNR and CDR2 FQNEAQ come from the germline V gene (reference sequence). This CDR3 is 15 amino acids long. The CDR3 DNA reads as TGTGCCAGCAGCTTAGCCGGGACCCTGTCGGATGGCTACACCTTC. It codes for CASSLAGTLSDGYTF.

The chain couples TRBV7-8 to TRBJ2-7, with 8 bases lining up with TRBD2. V lost 4 bases, J lost 2 bases, and 7 bases stayed unmatched. CDR1 is SGHVS, CDR2 FQNEAQ, per germline. The CDR3 covers 15 residues. CDR3 DNA sequence: TGTGCCAGCAGCTCCGGGACTAGATTGGCCTACGAGCAGTACTTC. This translates into CASSSGTRLAYEQYF.

This clonotype has a handful of counts. The chain joins TRBV7-2 to TRBJ1-2; 8 bases align to TRBD1. Germline V gives CDR1 SGHTA, CDR2 FQGNSA. This CDR3 is 16 amino acids long. Trimming removed 3 bases from V and 0 bases from J; junction bases left unmatched: 6. CDR3 DNA sequence: TGTGCCAGCAGCTTTACCGGGACAGGAGCTAACTATGGCTACACCTTC. It specifies CASSFTGTGANYGYTF.

The J gene is TRBJ2-3, the V gene TRBV20-1; D possibly corresponds to TRBD2 (5 bases). CDR3 size: 18 residues. Trimming took 3 bases from V and 0 from J, leaving 22 bases between them. In germline, CDR1 is DFQATT, CDR2 SNEGSKA (reference sequence). CDR3 bases: TGCAGTGCTAGTTCGCTGTTCAGGAGCGGAACTAGCACAGATACGCAGTATTTT. It is translated as CSASSLFRSGTSTDTQYF.

This clonotype was picked up many times. The chain uses TRBV5-1 and TRBJ2-5; no reliable D call. The V gene lost 3 bases and the J gene lost 0 bases, with 9 bases spanning the gap. The CDR3 has 14 residues. Germline assignment: CDR1 SGHRS and CDR2 YFSETQ. The CDR3 DNA reads as TGCGCCAGCAGCTCCCAGATTTACCAAGAGACCCAGTACTTC. This codes for CASSSQIYQETQYF.

This clonotype was detected only a few times. This rearrangement joins TRBV6-2 or TRBV6-3 to TRBJ2-1; the D gene could be TRBD1 or TRBD2 (5 bases each). Germline-derived CDR1 and CDR2 are MNHEY and SVGEGT. The CDR3 extends over 14 amino acids. V lost 2 bases and J lost 6, with 11 bases in between. The CDR3 DNA reads as TGTGCCAGCAGTTACAGTCGGGGCCTCAATGAGCAGTTCTTC. It specifies CASSYSRGLNEQFF.

This CDR3 is CASSVTSMGGELFF. The CDR3 DNA is TGTGCCAGCAGCGTGACTTCTATGGGCGGGGAGCTGTTTTTT. V usage is TRBV7-6 and J usage is TRBJ2-2; unclear D gene. The CDR3 loop spans 14 amino acids. The V end lost 5 bases, the J end lost 7 bases, and 14 bases lay between the germline ends. Germline CDR1 reads SGHVS; CDR2 reads FNYEAQ. Full variable domain (rest looked up from reference TRBV7-6 and TRBJ2-2): GAGVSQSPRYKVTKRGQDVALRCDPISGHVSLYWYRQALGQGPEFLTYFNYEAQQDKSGLPNDRFSAERPEGSISTLTIQRTEQRDSAMYRCASSVTSMGGELFFGEGSRLTVL.

This clonotype was picked up a small number of times. The V call is TRBV7-9, the J call TRBJ1-2, with 8 bases that match TRBD1. This CDR3 spans 13 amino acids. Losses at the gene ends were 0 bases for V and 7 bases for J; bases not matched to a gene: 1. Germline V lookup: CDR1 SEHNR, CDR2 FQNEAQ (reference sequence). In DNA, the CDR3 is TGTGCCAGCAGCTTAGCCAGGGGGCGTGGCTACACCTTC. Amino acids: CASSLARGRGYTF.